The TCR beta chain under discussion was sequenced for a study of cytomegalovirus exposure and HLA in healthy donors (dated by TCRdb to 2016 to 2017). In the study overall: An earlier analysis of several hundred of the donors reported approximately 290 Gb of sequence data and more than 90 million unique TCR beta sequences from about 200 million T cells. The study combined high-throughput TCR immunosequencing, statistical association of individual TCRs with disease status, and machine learning to predict cytomegalovirus infection status. Using immunosequencing, the study profiled T cell repertoires from about 620 subjects and related those repertoires to cytomegalovirus serostatus. Both class I and class II loci were covered by HLA typing, at four-digit resolution. Besides the first cohort of 500 to 700 subjects, a separate validation cohort made up of 120 different subjects was used. In an earlier analysis of roughly 540 of the donors, high-throughput TCR beta sequencing was used to judge whether each TCR beta V gene segment behaved as functional or pseudogenic. A later genetic analysis used genome-wide SNP genotypes for about three fifths of the roughly 700 donors, treating that subset as a discovery cohort. Of the 350 to 400 genotyped donors, about 84% fell in the genetic ancestry cluster associated with self-reported Caucasian donors. The aim of the study was to test whether cataloging public T cell receptors could identify signatures of past pathogen exposure. An early release that covered roughly 600 HLA-typed donors contained about 290 gigabases of sequencing data and some 87 million unique TCR sequences. On average, about 200,000 unique TCR beta nucleotide sequences were sequenced per donor among about 400 genotyped donors of the cohort, with roughly 18% of those sequences being non-productive. Because of strong linkage in the cohort, roughly five DR-DQ haplotypes were treated as single units for association and clustering. The number of donors typed differed by locus, with roughly 620-630 for A, B, C, DRB1 and DQB1, 522 for DQA1, 606 for DPA1, and around 460 for DPB1. In a later analysis, previously published TCR beta repertoires from roughly 710 donors were re-analyzed and high-resolution HLA genotyping was added so that TCR occurrence patterns could be studied. Every repertoire in the discovery cohort had been generated on one and the same sequencing platform. Donor age, sex, ethnicity and CMV serostatus were compiled together with the repertoire data. The later analysis used no new phenotypic data to find candidate immune exposures, relying instead on TCR beta sequences and their occurrence across donors. Broad study findings and their caveats: In an earlier analysis of 587 of the donors, most TCR beta V segments appeared in productive rearrangements about 90% or about 30% of the time, broadly matching IMGT annotations. Strong co-occurrence of HLA alleles, especially DR and DQ, made assigning TCR associations to individual alleles difficult. The classifier was reported to diagnose cytomegalovirus status with high specificity and sensitivity in both the original and validation cohorts. Compared with equally common non-associated chains, HLA-associated TCR beta chains in a later analysis were more clonally expanded and had lower generation probabilities. Correlated functional status among segregating V segments might be attributable to linkage disequilibrium, but an unknown experimental factor could not be ruled out. It was suggested by the authors that the approach could potentially be generalized to other disease states and immunological phenotypes. An association between a missense DCLRE1C variant and V-gene and J-gene trimming of TCR beta chains was found in a later genetic analysis and replicated in an independent cohort. Because counts were too low, seventeen rarely observed V segments, including chromosome 9 orphons, were excluded from the earlier analysis of several hundred of the donors. Most CMV-associated TCR beta chains appeared to be HLA-restricted in a later analysis, and the HLA associations seemed to be driven largely by CMV exposure. The presence/absence analyses assumed that sequencing depth was roughly uniform across donors, and that assumption may not be true. While some public TCRs were present in many individuals, most TCR sequences turned up only very rarely across donors. Because HLA typing was missing for some donors at each locus, association tests included only the typed subset. In vitro tests confirmed that a few of the cytomegalovirus-associated TCR beta chains recognize cytomegalovirus antigens. According to a later analysis, TCR association rates differed among HLA loci, with DRB1 alleles showing the most associated TCRs and HLA-C alleles showing the fewest. In this cohort, only TCR beta chains were sequenced, and detectable features were limited by the absence of alpha or paired-chain data. The study listed approximately 150 TCR beta chains as associated with cytomegalovirus. CMV serostatus was the only immune exposure information available for the cohort. In a later analysis, several top co-occurrence clusters were reported to appear linked to parvovirus B19, influenza, CMV and Epstein-Barr virus. Specific HLA alleles were associated with over 15,000 TCR beta sequences at a false discovery rate of 0.05 in a later analysis. Compared with the 666-donor mean, donors in an Asian-associated ancestry cluster had fewer N-insertions in productive TCRs, according to a later genetic analysis. A further reported finding was that TCR beta sequences accurately predicted the HLA-A and HLA-B alleles for most subjects in the first cohort. A cluster of highly shared sequence variants was judged likely to be a technical artifact of the sequencing pipeline.

In total, approximately 690 healthy bone marrow donors made up the cohort. Cohort members were all nominally healthy when sampled, although unrecorded immune exposures were likely present. The donor tested CMV seronegative and was one of the 352 seronegative cohort members. Every donor gave a peripheral blood sample, and the peripheral blood mononuclear cells from that sample were used for TCR beta sequencing. The Qiagen DNeasy Blood Extraction Kit was used to extract genomic DNA from the blood cell samples. As to this clone: The clone's antigen remains unknown. No clone much larger than this one lies a single base away; base qualities are absent.

Library preparation was by the immunoSEQ multiplex PCR assay. For the multiplex PCR, a mixture combining 60 forward primers for TCR Vbeta segments and 13 reverse primers for TCR Jbeta segments was used. A multiplex PCR assay on genomic DNA amplified the CDR3 region of rearranged TCR beta genes. On the Illumina HiSeq System, the amplified TCR beta libraries were sequenced as 87-base-pair reads. The published analysis was carried out like this. A later analysis counted tens of millions of unique TCR beta chains across the 650 to 700 repertoires, and around 9.9 million of these chains were shared by at least two donors. A nearest-neighbor algorithm error-corrected the raw reads and collapsed the reads into unique sequences, merging closely related sequences to remove PCR and sequencing errors. CDR3 sequences were aligned to IMGT reference sequences to assign V, D and J gene segments. For a sequence to be retained, a match of at least six nucleotides to both a V gene segment and a J gene segment was required. A rearrangement counted as productive if the CDR3 had no stop codons and remained in frame with V and J, and every other rearrangement counted as non-productive. CDR3 was defined by IMGT convention, running from the second conserved V-encoded cysteine to the conserved J-encoded phenylalanine. Sequences without an unambiguous match to a single V gene segment were excluded from the earlier analysis of 450 to 750 of the donors. An earlier analysis of over 450 of the donors classified V segments as functional when productive rearrangements were above 56.7% and as segregating when the standard deviation between donors was above 5%. A statistical classification framework was built for diagnosing cytomegalovirus status from the catalog of TCR beta chain sequences. In a later analysis, TCR nucleotide sequences were compared against IMGT/GENE-DB human TR gene sequences so that V and J genes could be assigned. Using the TCRdist pipeline, a later analysis assigned CDR3 sequences along with most-parsimonious VDJ recombination scenarios. In a later analysis, each TCR beta chain was defined by its CDR3 amino acid sequence together with its V-gene family, and reads lacking a unique V-gene family were excluded. As a way to deal with suspected cross-contamination and a sequencing artifact, a later analysis dropped roughly 620 nucleotide sequences that were highly shared and had low generation probability. In a later analysis, a clonal expansion index for each public chain was calculated from normalized within-repertoire ranks of inferred template counts. In a later analysis, generation probabilities were computed using a VDJ recombination model fitted to out-of-frame rearrangements, and the results were checked against IGoR. Hypergeometric tests were used in a later analysis to score TCR-TCR, TCR-HLA and TCR-CMV co-occurrence, with a repertoire-size bias correction applied to the TCR pairs. In a later analysis, false discovery rates were estimated by permuting HLA or CMV assignments 20 times. In a later analysis, co-occurring TCRs were grouped using DBSCAN, with TCRdist sequence similarity added in when clustering inside HLA-allele-positive subsets. Repertoires with fewer than 30,000 or more than 120,000 public chains, plus five repertoires with anomalous nucleotide sharing, were excluded from co-occurrence clustering. TCRdb obtained this table from immuneACCESS and retained in-frame rearrangements with V and J assigned. These tables miss some clones; where compared with another copy, unresolved V genes account for less than half of the shortfall, and the remainder is unexplained. The V and J calls and clone size are taken from that table; D and trimming were inferred from the DNA. The sample table holds approximately 240,000 clones, of which roughly 89% were seen once. 0.95% to 1.1% of the sample is in the top ten clones.

Sequencing was performed on PBMCs. This clonotype originated in a young woman in good health and CMV-seronegative.

The CDR3 corresponds to CASSATLTGSYGYTF. The sequenced DNA: TGTGCCAGCAGTGCTACACTTACGGGAAGCTATGGCTACACCTTC. This receptor chain uses TRBV6-5 and TRBJ1-2, with the identity of the D gene unclear. A distance of 17 bases separates the germline ends of V and J, which lose 5 bases and 4 bases respectively. The germline V gene sets CDR1 to MNHEY and CDR2 to SVGAGI. Its CDR3 holds 15 amino acids, cysteine through phenylalanine. Kept here is only the CDR3 DNA, which spans 45 bases and is read in frame from base 1.